The TCR beta chain under discussion was sequenced for a study of cytomegalovirus exposure and HLA in healthy donors. Overall study: When 398 donors were genotyped, about 86% of them were found to fall in the Caucasian-associated ancestry cluster. Study results and limitations: The authors judged a highly shared variant cluster likely a sequencing artifact. Across HLA loci, a later analysis found differing TCR association rates, with DRB1 most and HLA-C fewest.

Germline-derived CDR1 and CDR2 are MNHEY and SMNVEV (reference sequence). The CDR3 extends over 13 amino acids. The V segment lost 10 bases and the J segment 8 bases; nucleotides outside the gene matches: 8. With 60 Vbeta and 13 Jbeta primers, the PCR was carried out. Here immunoSEQ multiplex PCR was the method, and the copy in TCRdb shows in-frame clones only, minus some. The data hold around 150,000 clones, with more than 70% observed a single time. Donors were nominally healthy when sampled, though unrecorded immune exposures were likely. About this clone itself: Its specificity is not known.

This receptor was taken from a male donor in good health and CMV-seronegative. The sequencing sample was made of PBMCs. The chain has TRBV27 and TRBJ2-1, with 10 bases identical to TRBD2. The CDR3 DNA sequence: TGTGCCACCCAGCGGGGGGGCCCCCATGAGCAGTTCTTC. This translates into CATQRGGPHEQFF.